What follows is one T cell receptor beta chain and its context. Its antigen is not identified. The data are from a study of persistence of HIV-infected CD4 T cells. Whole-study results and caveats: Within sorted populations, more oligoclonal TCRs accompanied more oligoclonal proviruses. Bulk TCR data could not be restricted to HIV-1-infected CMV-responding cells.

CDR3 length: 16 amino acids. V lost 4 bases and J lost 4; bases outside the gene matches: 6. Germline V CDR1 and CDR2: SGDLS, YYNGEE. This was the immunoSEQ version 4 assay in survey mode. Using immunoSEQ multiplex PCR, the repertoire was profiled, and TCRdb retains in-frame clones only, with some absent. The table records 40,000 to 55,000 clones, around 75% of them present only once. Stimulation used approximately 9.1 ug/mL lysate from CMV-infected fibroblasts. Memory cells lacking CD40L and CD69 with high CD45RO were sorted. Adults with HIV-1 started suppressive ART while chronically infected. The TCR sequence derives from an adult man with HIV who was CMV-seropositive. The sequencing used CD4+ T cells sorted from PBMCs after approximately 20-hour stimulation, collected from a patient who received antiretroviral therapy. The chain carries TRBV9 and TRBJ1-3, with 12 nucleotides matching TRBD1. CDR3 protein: CASSPGQGARGNTIYF. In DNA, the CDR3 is TGTGCCAGCAGCCCGGGACAGGGGGCGCGAGGAAACACCATATATTTT.